These 21 T cell receptor beta chains were sequenced from one sample in a study of T cell responses to AZD1222 COVID-19 vaccine. The table came from immunoSEQ multiplex PCR; TCRdb's copy has only in-frame clones and leaves some out. The table has about 120,000 clones, roughly 84% seen once; the top ten hold 6.5% to 9.5%. The sequencing here drew on peripheral blood, taken on day 0 of AZD1222 vaccination. The receptors come from an adult in good health.

V gene TRBV7-2 combines with J gene TRBJ2-1; D unclear. The CDR3 contains 14 residues. V lost 5 bases to trimming and J lost 7 bases, with 15 bases between them. The germline V gene encodes CDR1 SGHTA and CDR2 FQGNSA. The CDR3 bases are TGTGCCAGCAGCCCAAACCCCGCACCTAATGAGCAGTTCTTC. Translation: CASSPNPAPNEQFF.

The V and J genes are TRBV9 and TRBJ2-7; no reliable D call. The CDR3 loop spans 15 amino acids. Trimming stripped 0 bases from V and 0 bases from J, with 10 bases between. From germline, CDR1 is SGDLS and CDR2 YYNGEE. In DNA, the CDR3 is TGTGCCAGCAGCGTAGGTACGGTCAGCTCCTACGAGCAGTACTTC. Its protein is CASSVGTVSSYEQYF. Full variable domain (missing parts from reference TRBV9 and TRBJ2-7): DSGVTQTPKHLITATGQRVTLRCSPRSGDLSVYWYQQSLDQGLQFLIQYYNGEERAKGNILERFSAQQFPDLHSELNLSSLELGDSALYFCASSVGTVSSYEQYFGPGTRLTVT.

This rearrangement joins TRBV19 to TRBJ1-5, with D perhaps TRBD1 (5 bases). This CDR3 is built from 15 residues. Germline V gene lookup returns CDR1 LNHDA and CDR2 SQIVND (reference sequence). The germline V and J ends were trimmed by 5 bases and 1 base, with 12 bases remaining between them. In nucleotides, the CDR3 is TGTGCCAGTAGTCCGGCGGGACCGAGCAATCAGCCCCAGCATTTT. Protein product: CASSPAGPSNQPQHF.

This clone showed up just once. The chain employs TRBV20-1 and TRBJ1-3; possible D gene TRBD1, 5 bases. The CDR3 has 13 amino acids. Germline CDR1 DFQATT, CDR2 SNEGSKA (reference sequence). V shed 3 bases and J shed 7 bases, with 13 bases lying between them. The CDR3 here is CSASLPRGNTIYF. The CDR3 region has the DNA TGCAGTGCTAGTCTGCCTCGGGGGAACACCATATATTTT.

The V gene is TRBV4-2, the J gene TRBJ2-1; D is uncertain. Germline V gene sequence: CDR1 LGHNA, CDR2 YNFKEQ. CDR3 length equals 13 residues. Trimming stripped 3 bases from V and 8 bases from J, with 11 bases between. This chain's CDR3 is CASSHKSGYEQFF. The CDR3 DNA sequence: TGTGCCAGCAGCCATAAGTCGGGCTATGAGCAGTTCTTC.

The chain couples TRBV28 to TRBJ1-2; a weak D match, TRBD1 (6 bases). This CDR3 has 16 residues. Germline CDR1 MDHEN, CDR2 SYDVKM. As DNA, the CDR3 is TGTGCGGCCAGCATCACAGGGATTCCCTCTAACTATGGCTACACCTTC. Its protein product is CAASITGIPSNYGYTF.

The chain is built from TRBV28 and TRBJ1-6, with no clear D. Between the trimmed V and J ends, which lost 8 bases and 9 bases, there was a span of 17 bases. The CDR3 is 14 residues long. Germline lookup yields CDR1 MDHEN and CDR2 SYDVKM. CDR3 DNA: TGTGCCAGCGACCGGACCTCGGGCAGTTCACCCCTCCACTTT. It specifies CASDRTSGSSPLHF.

The chain has TRBV27 and TRBJ2-1; 9 positions agree with TRBD2. The V segment lost 5 bases and the J segment 7 bases; nucleotides outside the gene matches: 9. Germline lookup yields CDR1 MNHEY and CDR2 SMNVEV (reference sequence). The CDR3 runs 15 residues. The CDR3: CASSPLGSGRNEQFF. Here the CDR3 DNA reads TGTGCCAGCAGTCCCCTCGGTAGCGGGAGAAATGAGCAGTTCTTC.

The chain recombines TRBV9 with TRBJ1-6, with TRBD1 matching over 9 bases. CDR3 length: 15 amino acids. Trimming removed 0 bases from V and 8 bases from J; junction bases left unmatched: 3. CDR1 SGDLS and CDR2 YYNGEE come from the germline V gene. The CDR3 sequence is CASSVEGQGDSPLHF. The CDR3 DNA sequence: TGTGCCAGCAGCGTAGAGGGACAGGGAGATTCACCCCTCCACTTT.

The rearrangement uses TRBV10-3 and TRBJ2-2; the match to TRBD2 covers 11 bases. V lost 4 bases, J lost 1 base, and 2 bases stayed unmatched. Germline CDR1 reads ENHRY; CDR2 reads SYGVKD. The CDR3 has 16 residues. CDR3 coding DNA: TGTGCCATCAGTGTACTAGCGGGGGAGAACACCGGGGAGCTGTTTTTT. Protein: CAISVLAGENTGELFF.

The chain employs TRBV20-1 and TRBJ2-7; tentative D call: TRBD2 (6 bases). The germline CDR1 and CDR2 sequences are DFQATT and SNEGSKA (reference sequence). Trimming took off 3 bases at V and 9 bases at J, with 12 bases between the two ends. The CDR3 is made up of 11 amino acids. The DNA for the CDR3 is TGCAGTGCTAGGGAGGGTTTGGGGCAGTACTTC. Protein: CSAREGLGQYF.

This chain connects TRBV18 to TRBJ1-6; a weak D match, TRBD1 (5 bases). V shed 5 bases and J shed 9 bases, with 14 bases lying between them. Looked up from germline, CDR1 is KGHSH and CDR2 is LQKENI. The CDR3 sequence is 14 residues long. In DNA form, the CDR3 reads TGTGCCAGCTCATCCGGGACGGTGCGTTCACCCCTCCACTTT. Residues: CASSSGTVRSPLHF.

DNA for the CDR3: TGTGCCAGCAGTGAGAGGACAGGAACCTACGAGCAGTACTTC. Residues: CASSERTGTYEQYF. V is TRBV2 and J is TRBJ2-7, with 7 positions matching TRBD1. CDR1 is SNHLY and CDR2 is FYNNEI in the germline V gene. With 3 bases clipped from V and 2 bases from J, the junction kept 4 bases outside the gene matches. This CDR3 contains 14 residues.

The chain combines TRBV2 with TRBJ1-2; weak D call: TRBD1 (5 bases). CDR1 is SNHLY and CDR2 is FYNNEI in the germline V gene. CDR3 length: 13 amino acids. With 5 bases removed from V and 7 bases from J, the gap between germline ends came to 14 bases. The CDR3, as DNA: TGTGCCAGCAGTTACCAGGGTGGACGTGGCTACACCTTC. This gives the protein CASSYQGGRGYTF.

The chain carries TRBV4-1 and TRBJ2-4, with 8 positions matching TRBD2. CDR3 length equals 15 residues. The V segment lost 3 bases and the J segment 5 bases; nucleotides outside the gene matches: 6. CDR1 is MGHRA and CDR2 is YSYEKL in the germline V gene. The CDR3 is CASSHPGLGENIQYF. Written as DNA, the CDR3 is TGCGCCAGCAGCCACCCGGGACTAGGCGAAAACATTCAGTACTTC.

The gene calls are TRBV4-1 and TRBJ2-7; D is ambiguous. Germline lookup yields CDR1 MGHRA and CDR2 YSYEKL. V was shortened by 3 bases and J by 0 bases, with 12 bases between the two germline ends. The CDR3 length is 15 residues. As DNA, the CDR3 is TGCGCCAGCAGCCAGTCACCCTCGGGCTCCTACGAGCAGTACTTC. Its translation is CASSQSPSGSYEQYF.

The chain links TRBV9 to TRBJ1-4, with TRBD1 matching over 7 bases. CDR1 SGDLS and CDR2 YYNGEE come from the germline V gene. CDR3 length: 15 amino acids. J was trimmed by 4 bases and V by 5 bases; bases with no gene match: 8. The CDR3 loop is CASSPRQGGNEKLFF. The CDR3 DNA reads as TGTGCCAGCAGTCCCCGACAGGGCGGTAATGAAAAACTGTTTTTT.

This clone has ten or more counts. The chain carries TRBV28 and TRBJ1-1, with a weak D call TRBD1 (6 bases). Germline CDR1 and CDR2: MDHEN and SYDVKM. V shed 4 bases and J shed 5 bases, with 17 bases lying between them. The CDR3 runs 15 residues. This chain's CDR3 is CASSSLTGARTEAFF. In nucleotides, the CDR3 is TGTGCCAGCAGTTCTTTGACAGGTGCGAGGACTGAAGCTTTCTTT.

The chain employs TRBV6-5 and TRBJ1-1, with D maybe TRBD1 (6 bases). CDR3 length: 15 residues. Looked up from germline, CDR1 is MNHEY and CDR2 is SVGAGI. With 6 bases removed from V and 7 bases from J, the gap between germline ends came to 21 bases. The CDR3 here is CASRRGGTSQGEAFF. CDR3 nucleotides: TGTGCCAGCAGGAGGGGCGGGACATCTCAGGGTGAAGCTTTCTTT.

The chain carries TRBV4-1 and TRBJ1-5; no definite D call. Germline V gene lookup returns CDR1 MGHRA and CDR2 YSYEKL. The CDR3 spans 16 residues. Trimming removed 0 bases at V and 2 bases at J, with 11 bases between. The CDR3 region is CASSQDGGLGNQPQHF. CDR3 DNA: TGCGCCAGCAGCCAAGACGGAGGTTTGGGCAATCAGCCCCAGCATTTT.

V and J are TRBV3-1 (or the pseudogene TRBV3-2) and TRBJ2-5; D might be TRBD1 (5 bases). The CDR3 spans 14 residues. V lost 3 bases and J 4 bases, leaving 12 bases between the germline ends. Germline CDR1 LGHDT, CDR2 YNNKEL (reference sequence). For the CDR3, the DNA is TGTGCCAGCAGCCAGTATATAGGGGCAGAGACCCAGTACTTC. This gives the protein CASSQYIGAETQYF.